A selection of T cell receptor beta chains follows, all from one sample in a study of OX40 agonist ivuxolimab in advanced cancers. Here immunoSEQ multiplex PCR was the method, and the copy in TCRdb shows in-frame clones only, minus some. The data show 60,000 to 70,000 clones, with 86% seen just once and more than 0.9% held by the top ten. This sample comprised CD4+ or CD8+ T cells sorted from blood, obtained in a trial of the OX40 agonist ivuxolimab. The receptor source for this set is an adult with an advanced solid tumor such as melanoma, head and neck, liver or kidney cancer. The CDR3 runs from the conserved cysteine through the conserved F or W. A D gene is named only where the DNA matches it firmly. Size tells how often a clone was seen (once, few, many) or the class of an expanded clone, and some rows leave it out.

CDR3	DNA	size	V	J	length	D
CASSQDHTGYGEQYF	TGTGCCAGCAGCCAAGATCATACAGGGTACGGCGAGCAGTACTTC	few	TRBV4-2	TRBJ2-7	15	NA
CASSDLAGGLLWKYGPF	TGTGCCAGCAGTGACCTGGCAGGGGGCTTGCTATGGAAGTACGGGCCCTTC	NA	TRBV6-4	TRBJ1-2	17	TRBD1
CASRPRDREGGYTF	TGTGCCAGCAGACCCCGGGACAGGGAGGGGGGCTACACCTTC	NA	TRBV27	TRBJ1-2	14	TRBD1
CASSSQGDTGELFF	TGTGCCAGCAGCTCACAGGGCGACACCGGGGAGCTGTTTTTT	once	TRBV7-6	TRBJ2-2	14	NA
CASSKEGQGAREQYF	TGTGCCAGCAGTAAGGAGGGGCAGGGGGCTCGTGAGCAGTACTTC	NA	TRBV6-5	TRBJ2-7	15	TRBD1
CASSGGQGLGNEQFF	TGTGCCAGCTCGGGCGGACAGGGGTTAGGCAATGAGCAGTTCTTC	NA	TRBV18	TRBJ2-1	15	TRBD1
CASSVKSSYNEQFF	TGTGCCAGCAGCGTAAAGAGCTCCTACAATGAGCAGTTCTTC	NA	TRBV9	TRBJ2-1	14	NA
CASSIKAQYSTQYF	TGTGCCAGTAGTATAAAAGCCCAGTACAGCACCCAGTACTTC	NA	TRBV19	TRBJ2-5	14	NA
CAWSRRGAGELFF	TGTGCCTGGAGTCGACGGGGCGCCGGGGAGCTGTTTTTT	NA	TRBV30	TRBJ2-2	13	NA
CASSLGAALPGETQYF	TGTGCCAGCAGCTTAGGGGCGGCCCTACCGGGGGAGACCCAGTACTTC	NA	TRBV7-8	TRBJ2-5	16	NA
CASSQEGQFDNQYF	TGTGCCAGCTCACAGGAAGGACAGTTTGATAACCAGTACTTC	once	TRBV18	TRBJ2-5	14	NA
CASSVGAEWGTDTQYF	TGTGCCAGCAGCGTTGGAGCGGAGTGGGGCACAGATACGCAGTATTTT	NA	TRBV9	TRBJ2-3	16	NA
CAISESGGQETQYF	TGTGCCATCAGTGAGTCCGGGGGCCAAGAGACCCAGTACTTC	once	TRBV10-3	TRBJ2-5	14	NA
CASSLAGGTDLAKNIQYF	TGTGCCAGCAGCTTAGCTGGGGGGACGGACCTAGCCAAAAACATTCAGTACTTC	NA	TRBV11-2	TRBJ2-4	18	NA
CASSPLDRGQETQYF	TGTGCCAGCAGCCCCCTCGACAGGGGCCAAGAGACCCAGTACTTC	once	TRBV7-6	TRBJ2-5	15	TRBD1
CASSSSSYEQYF	TGTGCCAGCAGCTCGAGCTCCTACGAGCAGTACTTC	NA	TRBV7-6	TRBJ2-7	12	NA
CASSFGGSETQYF	TGTGCCAGCAGCTTCGGGGGCTCGGAGACCCAGTACTTC	NA	TRBV7-2	TRBJ2-5	13	NA
CASRPDSNQPQHF	TGTGCCAGCAGGCCGGATAGCAATCAGCCCCAGCATTTT	NA	TRBV2	TRBJ1-5	13	NA
CASSFLSFGTDTQYF	TGTGCCAGCAGTTTCCTGTCTTTTGGCACAGATACGCAGTATTTT	NA	TRBV27	TRBJ2-3	15	NA
CASSLYRETGELFF	TGTGCCAGCAGCTTGTACAGGGAAACCGGGGAGCTGTTTTTT	NA	TRBV5-5	TRBJ2-2	14	NA
CASSPNGREGNTGELFF	TGTGCCAGCTCACCTAACGGGCGGGAGGGTAACACCGGGGAGCTGTTTTTT	NA	TRBV18	TRBJ2-2	17	TRBD2
CASSRFSYSNQPQHF	TGTGCCAGCAGCCGGTTTAGTTATAGCAATCAGCCCCAGCATTTT	once	TRBV6-5	TRBJ1-5	15	NA
CASSRDGNYGYTF	TGTGCCAGCAGCCGGGACGGGAACTATGGCTACACCTTC	NA	TRBV28	TRBJ1-2	13	NA
CASSFGGYNQPQHF	TGTGCCAGCAGTTTCGGGGGTTACAATCAGCCCCAGCATTTT	NA	TRBV28	TRBJ1-5	14	NA
CAWGTGSYEQYF	TGTGCCTGGGGGACAGGGTCCTACGAGCAGTACTTC	NA	TRBV30	TRBJ2-7	12	TRBD1
CASSEYLAGPYNEQFF	TGCGCCAGCAGTGAGTACCTAGCGGGACCCTACAATGAGCAGTTCTTC	NA	TRBV10-2	TRBJ2-1	16	TRBD2
CASSIRQVNYGYTF	TGTGCCAGTAGTATTCGGCAGGTCAACTATGGCTACACCTTC	few	TRBV19	TRBJ1-2	14	NA
CASSKGASGFTDTQYF	TGTGCCAGCAGTAAGGGGGCTAGCGGCTTCACAGATACGCAGTATTTT	NA	TRBV27	TRBJ2-3	16	NA
CASSENGAGELFF	TGTGCCAGCAGTGAGAATGGGGCCGGGGAGCTGTTTTTT	NA	TRBV6-1	TRBJ2-2	13	NA
CASSPGGHSNQPQHF	TGTGCCAGCAGTCCAGGGGGCCATAGCAATCAGCCCCAGCATTTT	NA	TRBV28	TRBJ1-5	15	TRBD1
CASSPRRGAGNTIYF	TGTGCCAGCTCACCGAGGAGGGGTGCTGGAAACACCATATATTTT	NA	TRBV18	TRBJ1-3	15	NA
CASSPGQGISYEQYF	TGTGCCAGTAGTCCAGGGCAGGGGATCTCCTACGAGCAGTACTTC	few	TRBV19	TRBJ2-7	15	NA
CATSRTGKADYGYTF	TGTGCCACCAGCAGGACCGGAAAGGCAGACTATGGCTACACCTTC	NA	TRBV15	TRBJ1-2	15	NA
CASQTTNTGELFF	TGTGCCAGCCAAACGACGAACACCGGGGAGCTGTTTTTT	NA	TRBV5-4	TRBJ2-2	13	NA
CASNPGGHTDTQYF	TGCGCCAGCAACCCGGGAGGCCACACAGATACGCAGTATTTT	NA	TRBV10-1	TRBJ2-3	14	TRBD2
CASSSVAGNEQYF	TGTGCCAGCAGCTCTGTGGCAGGGAACGAGCAGTACTTC	NA	TRBV9	TRBJ2-7	13	NA
CASSSGQGDSYEQYF	TGCGCCAGCAGCTCCGGACAGGGAGACTCCTACGAGCAGTACTTC	NA	TRBV5-1	TRBJ2-7	15	TRBD1
CATGQQGQLETQYF	TGTGCCACCGGCCAACAGGGACAGCTCGAGACCCAGTACTTC	NA	TRBV15	TRBJ2-5	14	TRBD1
CASSEEETQYF	TGTGCCAGCAGTGAAGAAGAGACCCAGTACTTC	once	TRBV2	TRBJ2-5	11	NA
CSVAQGVSAFF	TGCAGCGTTGCCCAGGGGGTGTCAGCTTTCTTT	NA	TRBV29-1	TRBJ1-1	11	TRBD1
CASSADRSLAEAFF	TGTGCCAGCAGCGCGGACAGGAGTTTGGCTGAAGCTTTCTTT	NA	TRBV5-6	TRBJ1-1	14	TRBD1
CASSPGNDGHQPQHF	TGCGCCAGCAGCCCAGGGAACGACGGGCATCAGCCCCAGCATTTT	NA	TRBV5-1	TRBJ1-5	15	NA
CASRRGADNEKLFF	TGTGCCAGCAGGAGGGGGGCAGATAATGAAAAACTGTTTTTT	once	TRBV2	TRBJ1-4	14	NA
CASRSGQGGEKLFF	TGTGCCAGCAGATCTGGACAGGGAGGTGAAAAACTGTTTTTT	NA	TRBV27	TRBJ1-4	14	TRBD1
CASTQMAGYNEQFF	TGTGCCAGCACCCAGATGGCGGGTTACAATGAGCAGTTCTTC	NA	TRBV7-8	TRBJ2-1	14	NA